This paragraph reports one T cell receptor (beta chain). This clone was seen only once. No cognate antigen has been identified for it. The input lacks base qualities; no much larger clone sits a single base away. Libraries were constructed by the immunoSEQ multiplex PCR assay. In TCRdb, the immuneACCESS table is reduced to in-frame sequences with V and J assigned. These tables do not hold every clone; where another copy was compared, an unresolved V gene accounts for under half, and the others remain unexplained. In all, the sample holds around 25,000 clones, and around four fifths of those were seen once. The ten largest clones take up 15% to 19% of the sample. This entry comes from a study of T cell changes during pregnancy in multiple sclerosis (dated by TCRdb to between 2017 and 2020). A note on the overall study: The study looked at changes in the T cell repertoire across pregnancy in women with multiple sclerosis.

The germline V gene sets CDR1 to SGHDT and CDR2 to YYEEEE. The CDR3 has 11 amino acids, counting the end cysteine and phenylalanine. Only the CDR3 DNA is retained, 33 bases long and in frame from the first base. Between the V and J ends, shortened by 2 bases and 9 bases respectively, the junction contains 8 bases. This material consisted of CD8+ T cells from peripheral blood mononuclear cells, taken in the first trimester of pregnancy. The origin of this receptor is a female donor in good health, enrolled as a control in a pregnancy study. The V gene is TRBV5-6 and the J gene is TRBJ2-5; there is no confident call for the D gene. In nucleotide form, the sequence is TGTGCCAGCAGCTTCGAAGGAGCCCAGTACTTC. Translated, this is CASSFEGAQYF.